This T cell receptor (beta chain) was found in a study of blood T cell repertoires in COVID-19. Trimming took 5 bases from V and 4 from J; bases not matched to a gene: 7. CDR3 size: 14 residues. From germline, CDR1 is KGHSH and CDR2 LQKENI. Some clones are missing from TCRdb's copy, which holds only in-frame ones; the method was immunoSEQ multiplex PCR. The sample contains 300,000 to 350,000 clones, approximately 86% of which appear only once. The chain combines TRBV18 with TRBJ1-1; 7 bases align to TRBD1. Source material: PBMCs or T cells enriched from blood (not recorded which). The source of this sequence is a woman aged 40 to 50 with acute COVID-19. The CDR3 region has the DNA TGTGCCAGCTCATTCGACAGGGACTTCACTGAAGCTTTCTTT. The encoded protein is CASSFDRDFTEAFF. The full variable domain, in which reference TRBV18 and TRBJ1-1 provide the parts outside the CDR3, is NAGVMQNPRHLVRRRGQEARLRCSPMKGHSHVYWYRQLPEEGLKFMVYLQKENIIDESGMPKERFSAEFPKEGPSILRIQQVVRGDSAAYFCASSFDRDFTEAFFGQGTRLTVV.